This TCR beta chain was profiled in a study of shared clonotypes between healthy human individuals (dated by TCRdb to the early 2020s). For context, the study as a whole: The cohort included three men and a couple of women between 18 and 49 years of age. Leukapheresis yielded between about 0.94 and 9 billion PBMCs per donor. To increase sequencing depth and limit assay-specific biases, TCR repertoire library preparation and sequencing were carried out by different laboratories using diverse techniques. For each donor, CD4 naive and CD4 memory were each given three plates, CD8 naive was given two plates, and CD8 memory was given one plate. To estimate repertoire size and how much clonotypes are shared between individuals, the study performed deep sequencing of blood TCR repertoires from about five healthy adults. Broad study findings and their caveats: Pairwise subsampling indicated that sequencing depth was expected to affect the degree of clonotype sharing among donors. About 4.5% of naive CD4, 3.5% of naive CD8, approximately 2.2% of memory CD4, and around 0.4% of memory CD8 clonotypes were shared across a few donors. Because the study included a small number of donors, the genetic and exposure-history diversity represented was limited. Higher generation probabilities were observed for clonotypes shared by all four sorted-subset donors than for non-shared clonotypes. Incomplete sequencing was indicated by rarefaction of sorted-subset datasets, despite the large sequencing depth. Estimated clonotype richness was generally larger for naive than for memory subsets. Sampling was limited to blood, and TCR repertoires in tissue likely differ from TCR repertoires in blood.

For the CD8 naive samples, CD45RO-negative cells were positively selected for CCR7, yielding a CD45RA+CCR7+ population from which TemRA cells were excluded. Donors were healthy HIV-negative adults with no recently reported acute infections or vaccinations. Every donor was a Caucasian adult residing in Nashville, Tennessee, USA. Blood was obtained by leukapheresis, after which PBMCs were separated by Ficoll-Histopaque density gradient centrifugation and cryopreserved in liquid nitrogen vapor phase. Analytical flow cytometry was used to check the purity and quantity of every magnetically sorted T cell population. Each sorted fraction had its genomic DNA isolated and then quantified by UV absorbance on a Nanodrop 2000c. Using the deep immunoSEQ assay, TCR CDR3 regions were amplified from genomic DNA by multiplex PCR. Extracted genomic DNA from each cell subset was distributed evenly across all wells of several immunoSEQ 96-well plates, and each plate was treated as a replicate. For sorted subsets, each replicate PCR was loaded with 200 ng genomic DNA, equivalent to 30,000 or so T cell genomes. Purified libraries were measured with a Qubit 3.0 fluorometer, size-checked on a Bioanalyzer 2100, and measured again with the KAPA Library Quantification kit. Every immunoSEQ 96-well plate was sequenced on a dedicated single-read 150-cycle Illumina NextSeq 550 flow cell. On the study's bioinformatics: Because the immunoSEQ output included only junctional sequences and no quality scores, the filtering could not be the same as the filtering used for full-length reads. To assign V/J genes and CDR3, sequences were annotated against IMGT germline references using PyIR, a Python wrapper for IgBLAST v1.9. Any read was removed if the V/J assignment was weak (E-value above 1e-6), the CDR3 was missing, or the read contained stop codons, out-of-frame junctions, or ambiguous translated residues. V3J clonotypes were defined as sequences sharing an identical inferred V gene, J gene, and CDR3 amino acid sequence. To compute the percentage overlap between repertoires, the number of shared unique clonotypes was divided by the size of the smaller repertoire. Repertoire richness was assessed with RTK rarefaction, the Chao1 estimator, and Recon v2.1 estimates of unobserved clonotypes. Generation probabilities for all TCRbeta clonotypes obtained by the gDNA method from several donors were computed using OLGA. TCRdb stores this immuneACCESS table with in-frame sequences only. Part of the clones is absent; in the studies checked, under half of the shortfall reflects unresolved V genes, and no reason is known for the rest. That table furnishes V, J and clone size, whereas the DNA furnished D and trimming. Recorded for this sample are nearly 2 million clones; approximately 94% of them occurred a single time. Clones ranked in the top ten supply 1.2% of the sample.

Deletion took 3 bases off V and 5 bases off J, with a span of 7 bases between the germline ends. The CDR3 runs 13 residues from the cysteine to the phenylalanine. The read is trimmed to its CDR3 DNA, 39 bases read in frame from base 1. The germline V gene gives CDR1 as MGHRA and CDR2 as YSYEKL. Concerning this clone itself: Its antigen specificity is not known. No base-level quality is on record; no much larger clone is a single base apart.

This TCR came from a man aged 18 to 35 in good health. The chain is assembled from TRBV4-1 and TRBJ2-2; the D segment could be TRBD2, given 5 matching bases. The sequencing sample was made of naive CD8+ T cells sorted from blood. This specimen's cell subset or site label, interpreted: CD45RA+CCR7+. The sequence in DNA is TGCGCCAGCAGCCATCAGCGGACCGGGGAGCTGTTTTTT. This is translated as CASSHQRTGELFF.